This entry lists 20 T cell receptor beta chains sequenced from one sample in a study of identifying expanded T cells in peripheral blood. The repertoire was sequenced with immunoSEQ multiplex PCR; TCRdb's copy has only in-frame clones and lacks some. The data hold over 100,000 clones, with 70% to 90% observed a single time. Sequenced input: blood. These receptors all come from a person aged 18-70 years in good health.

V is TRBV5-1 and J is TRBJ1-4; maybe TRBD1 (5 bases). Germline lookup yields CDR1 SGHRS and CDR2 YFSETQ. V lost 4 bases and J 0 bases, leaving 16 bases between the germline ends. The CDR3 is 17 amino acids. CDR3 in amino acids: CASSPRGRRATNEKLFF. The CDR3 DNA is TGCGCCAGCAGCCCCCGGGGACGCCGTGCAACTAATGAAAAACTGTTTTTT.

This chain links TRBV5-1 with TRBJ2-7; TRBD2 matches at 10 bases. J lost 0 bases, V lost 1 base, and 7 bases had no gene match. CDR1 and CDR2 from the germline V gene are SGHRS and YFSETQ. This CDR3 has 17 residues. CDR3 residues: CASSLQIAGGISYEQYF. CDR3 in DNA: TGCGCCAGCAGCTTGCAGATAGCGGGAGGCATCTCCTACGAGCAGTACTTC.

This chain connects TRBV20-1 to TRBJ2-5; no clear D gene. Germline V gives CDR1 DFQATT, CDR2 SNEGSKA (reference sequence). Trimming pared 6 bases from V and 7 bases from J, leaving 12 bases between. This CDR3 is 11 amino acids long. CDR3 DNA sequence: TGCAGTGCGGGAACGGGTGGGACCCAGTACTTC. It codes for CSAGTGGTQYF.

V and J are TRBV5-1 and TRBJ2-2; D gene unclear. This CDR3 comprises 15 residues. V shed 0 bases and J shed 6 bases, with 12 bases lying between them. Looked up from germline, CDR1 is SGHRS and CDR2 is YFSETQ. The CDR3 region is CASSLASGVAGELFF. As DNA, the CDR3 is TGCGCCAGCAGCTTGGCCTCTGGGGTTGCCGGGGAGCTGTTTTTT. Full variable domain (remainder filled in from reference TRBV5-1 and TRBJ2-2): KAGVTQTPRYLIKTRGQQVTLSCSPISGHRSVSWYQQTPGQGLQFLFEYFSETQRNKGNFPGRFSGRQFSNSRSEMNVSTLELGDSALYLCASSLASGVAGELFFGEGSRLTVL.

CDR3 DNA sequence: TGTGCCAGCAGTGAGTACAGAGAGGGAAAAACTGAAGCTTTCTTT. This translates into CASSEYREGKTEAFF. V gene TRBV28 combines with J gene TRBJ1-1; D gene unclear. Deletions cut 5 bases from V and 5 bases from J, with 18 bases between. CDR3 length equals 15 residues. Germline lookup yields CDR1 MDHEN and CDR2 SYDVKM.

The gene calls are TRBV27 and TRBJ2-1; D tentatively fits TRBD1 or TRBD2 (5 bases each). V was cut by 6 bases and J by 8 bases, with 20 bases left in between. CDR3 length: 15 residues. Germline CDR1 reads MNHEY; CDR2 reads SMNVEV (reference sequence). The CDR3 sequence is CASSETDWAGDEQFF. The DNA for the CDR3 is TGTGCCAGCAGCGAGACAGATTGGGCGGGTGATGAGCAGTTCTTC.

This clone was detected only a few times. The rearrangement uses TRBV7-9 and TRBJ1-5; the D gene is possibly TRBD1 (6 bases). CDR1 is SEHNR and CDR2 is FQNEAQ in the germline V gene (reference sequence). V lost 5 bases and J lost 0, with 11 bases in between. CDR3 length: 15 residues. The CDR3 nucleotides read TGTGCCAGCAGCCAAGGGGGTTATAGCAATCAGCCCCAGCATTTT. The encoded protein is CASSQGGYSNQPQHF.

The chain couples TRBV7-3 to TRBJ1-1, with D possibly TRBD1 on 5 matching bases. Deletions cut 5 bases from V and 0 bases from J, with 13 bases between. Germline CDR1 reads SGHTA; CDR2 reads FQGTGA. This CDR3 region has 15 residues. CDR3 sequence: CASSPQQAMNTEAFF. The DNA of the CDR3 is TGTGCCAGCAGCCCGCAACAGGCAATGAACACTGAAGCTTTCTTT.

The chain has TRBV13 and TRBJ2-5; possible D gene TRBD1, 6 bases. Looked up from germline, CDR1 is PRHDT and CDR2 is FYEKMQ (reference sequence). The CDR3 extends over 13 amino acids. The V end was cut by 1 base, the J end by 3 bases, with 6 bases between. This CDR3 is CASSLDREETQYF. The CDR3 region has the DNA TGTGCCAGCAGCTTAGACAGGGAAGAGACCCAGTACTTC.

In its sample, this clone was seen once. The V call is TRBV5-6, the J call TRBJ2-5; unclear D gene. Trimming removed 5 bases from V and 7 bases from J, with 18 bases in between. The germline gives CDR1 SGHDT, CDR2 YYEEEE. The CDR3 is 14 residues long. In DNA form, the CDR3 reads TGTGCCAGCAGTTTTGATTGGCCGACTGGGACCCAGTACTTC. As protein: CASSFDWPTGTQYF.

This chain links TRBV29-1 with TRBJ2-5; 7 positions match TRBD1. V shed 3 bases, J shed 0 bases, and the junction held 16 bases outside the gene matches. CDR3 size: 18 residues. Germline CDR1 is SQVTM and CDR2 is ANQGSEA. The CDR3, as DNA: TGCAGCGTTGAGCTCTTCCTGGTGGGTACAGGGGACCAAGAGACCCAGTACTTC. Protein sequence: CSVELFLVGTGDQETQYF.

As DNA, the CDR3 is TGTGCCAGCAGTGTTCTTAGTGCCTTGGATTCACCCCTCCACTTT. It translates to CASSVLSALDSPLHF. The chain combines TRBV2 with TRBJ1-6; D not resolved. Germline assignment: CDR1 SNHLY and CDR2 FYNNEI. Trimming stripped 4 bases from V and 8 bases from J, with 15 bases between. This CDR3 comprises 15 residues.

The chain's CDR3 is CASSYGAGELFF. CDR3 bases: TGTGCCAGCAGTTACGGGGCCGGGGAGCTGTTTTTT. The chain couples TRBV6-5 to TRBJ2-2; D not certain. CDR1 and CDR2 (germline): MNHEY, SVGAGI. V was shortened by 2 bases and J by 6 bases, with 4 bases between the two germline ends. The CDR3 totals 12 residues.

The chain has TRBV18 and TRBJ1-2; 11 nucleotides agree with TRBD1. The V and J ends lost 3 bases and 0 bases, in that order; junction bases with no gene match: 0. CDR3 size: 15 residues. From germline, CDR1 is KGHSH and CDR2 LQKENI. The CDR3 nucleotides are TGTGCCAGCTCACCGGGACAGGGGGCTAACTATGGCTACACCTTC. Amino acids: CASSPGQGANYGYTF.

The chain links TRBV7-9 to TRBJ1-2; D is unclear. V was clipped by 5 bases and J by 8 bases, with 18 bases between them. CDR1 is SEHNR and CDR2 is FQNEAQ in the germline V gene (reference sequence). The CDR3 covers 14 residues. The CDR3 DNA follows: TGTGCCAGCAGCCCGCCGTTGTTCCAAGCGGGCTACACCTTC. Its translation: CASSPPLFQAGYTF.

This chain uses TRBV10-3 with TRBJ2-5; TRBD2 is a possible D gene (7 bases). The length of the CDR3 is 16 residues. The V gene lost 4 bases and the J gene lost 0 bases, with 15 bases spanning the gap. Germline loops: CDR1 ENHRY, CDR2 SYGVKD. The CDR3: CAISGSKGGYQETQYF. CDR3 sequence (DNA): TGTGCCATCAGTGGCTCAAAGGGGGGGTACCAAGAGACCCAGTACTTC.

CDR3 sequence (DNA): TGTGCCTGGAGTGTACAGGGGGGGCAGTATTTT. This gives the protein CAWSVQGGQYF. This rearrangement joins TRBV30 to TRBJ2-3; 8 bases are shared with TRBD1. V dropped 0 bases and J dropped 11; count of bases not matched to a gene: 1. The CDR3 consists of 11 residues. CDR1 and CDR2 from the germline V gene are GTSNPN and SVGIG (reference sequence).

The J gene is TRBJ2-7, the V gene TRBV4-3, with D possibly matching TRBD1 (5 bases). V lost 0 bases, J lost 2 bases, and 11 bases lay in between. Germline loops: CDR1 LGHNA, CDR2 YSLEER. This CDR3 comprises 15 residues. As DNA, the CDR3 is TGCGCCAGCAGCCAAGAAGGCAGGGTACCCTACGAGCAGTACTTC. It encodes CASSQEGRVPYEQYF.

This chain links TRBV7-6 with TRBJ1-2; 9 nucleotides match TRBD1. This CDR3 has 17 amino acids. CDR1 is SGHVS, CDR2 FNYEAQ, per germline. With V trimmed by 5 bases and J by 3 bases, 13 bases remained unmatched. This CDR3 reads CASSLEAPDRGYYGYTF. CDR3 nucleotides: TGTGCCAGCAGCCTAGAAGCCCCGGACAGGGGATACTATGGCTACACCTTC. The entire variable domain, with the rest obtained from reference TRBV7-6 and TRBJ1-2, is as follows: GAGVSQSPRYKVTKRGQDVALRCDPISGHVSLYWYRQALGQGPEFLTYFNYEAQQDKSGLPNDRFSAERPEGSISTLTIQRTEQRDSAMYRCASSLEAPDRGYYGYTFGSGTRLTVV.

This chain links TRBV18 with TRBJ1-1; D is possibly TRBD1 (5 bases). V lost 3 bases, J lost 1 base, and 9 bases lay in between. Germline V gene sequence: CDR1 KGHSH, CDR2 LQKENI. The CDR3 has 14 residues. The CDR3 nucleotides are TGTGCCAGCTCACCTTCGGACAAGAACACTGAAGCTTTCTTT. This translates into CASSPSDKNTEAFF.